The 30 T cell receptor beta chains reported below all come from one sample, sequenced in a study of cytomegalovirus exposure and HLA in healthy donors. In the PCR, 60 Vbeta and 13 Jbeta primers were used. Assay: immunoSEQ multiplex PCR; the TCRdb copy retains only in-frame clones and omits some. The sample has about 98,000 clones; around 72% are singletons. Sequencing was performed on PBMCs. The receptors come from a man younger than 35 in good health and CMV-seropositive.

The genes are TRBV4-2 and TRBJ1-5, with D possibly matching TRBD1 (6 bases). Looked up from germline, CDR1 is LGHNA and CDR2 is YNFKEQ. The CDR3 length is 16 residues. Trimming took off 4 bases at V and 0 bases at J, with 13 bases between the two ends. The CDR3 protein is CASSLLDRYSNQPQHF. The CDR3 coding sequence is TGTGCCAGCAGCCTTTTGGACAGATATAGCAATCAGCCCCAGCATTTT.

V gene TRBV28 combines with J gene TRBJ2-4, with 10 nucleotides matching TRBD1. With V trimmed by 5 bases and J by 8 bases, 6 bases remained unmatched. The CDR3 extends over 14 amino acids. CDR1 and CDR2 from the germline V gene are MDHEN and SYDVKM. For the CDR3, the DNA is TGTGCCAGCAGTCGGGACAGGGGAGTTGACATTCAGTACTTC. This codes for CASSRDRGVDIQYF.

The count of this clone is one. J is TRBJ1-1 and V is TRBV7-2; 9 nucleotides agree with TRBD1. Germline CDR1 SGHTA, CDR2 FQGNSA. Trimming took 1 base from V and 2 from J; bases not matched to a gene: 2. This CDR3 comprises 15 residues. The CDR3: CASSLEDRGNTEAFF. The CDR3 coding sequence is TGTGCCAGCAGCTTAGAGGACAGGGGAAACACTGAAGCTTTCTTT.

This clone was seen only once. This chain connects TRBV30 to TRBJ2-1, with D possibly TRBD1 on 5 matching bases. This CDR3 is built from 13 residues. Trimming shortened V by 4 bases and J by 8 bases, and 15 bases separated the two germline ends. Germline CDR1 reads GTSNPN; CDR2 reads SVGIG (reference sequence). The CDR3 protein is CAWMYKAGYEQFF. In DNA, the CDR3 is TGTGCCTGGATGTATAAGGCAGGGTATGAGCAGTTCTTC. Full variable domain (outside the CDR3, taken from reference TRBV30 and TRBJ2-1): SQTIHQWPATLVQPVGSPLSLECTVEGTSNPNLYWYRQAAGRGLQLLFYSVGIGQISSEVPQNLSASRPQDRQFILSSKKLLLSDSGFYLCAWMYKAGYEQFFGPGTRLTVL.

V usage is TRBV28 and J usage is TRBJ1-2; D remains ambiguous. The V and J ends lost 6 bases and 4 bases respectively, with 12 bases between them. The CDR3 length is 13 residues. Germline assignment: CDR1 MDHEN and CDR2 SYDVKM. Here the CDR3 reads CASRPKNGYGYTF. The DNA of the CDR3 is TGTGCCAGCAGACCCAAGAACGGCTATGGCTACACCTTC.

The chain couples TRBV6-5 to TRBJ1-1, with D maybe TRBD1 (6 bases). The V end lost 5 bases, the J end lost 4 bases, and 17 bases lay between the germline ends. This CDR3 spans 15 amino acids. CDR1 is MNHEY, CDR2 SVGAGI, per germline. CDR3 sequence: CASSLQGGSGTEAFF. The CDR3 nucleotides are TGTGCCAGCAGTCTACAGGGTGGTTCGGGCACTGAAGCTTTCTTT.

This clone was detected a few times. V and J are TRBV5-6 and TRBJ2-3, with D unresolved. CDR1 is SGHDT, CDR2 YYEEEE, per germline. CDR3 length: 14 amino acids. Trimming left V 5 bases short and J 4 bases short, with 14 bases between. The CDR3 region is CASSESLVPDTQYF. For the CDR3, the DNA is TGTGCCAGCAGTGAGTCCCTAGTTCCAGATACGCAGTATTTT.

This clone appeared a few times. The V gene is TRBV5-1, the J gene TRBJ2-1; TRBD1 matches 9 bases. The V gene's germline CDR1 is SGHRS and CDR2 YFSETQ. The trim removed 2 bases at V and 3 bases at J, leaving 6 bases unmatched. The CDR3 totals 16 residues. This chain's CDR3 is CASSFDRGEVYNEQFF. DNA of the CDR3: TGCGCCAGCAGCTTTGACAGGGGGGAGGTCTACAATGAGCAGTTCTTC. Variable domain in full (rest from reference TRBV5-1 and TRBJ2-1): KAGVTQTPRYLIKTRGQQVTLSCSPISGHRSVSWYQQTPGQGLQFLFEYFSETQRNKGNFPGRFSGRQFSNSRSEMNVSTLELGDSALYLCASSFDRGEVYNEQFFGPGTRLTVL.

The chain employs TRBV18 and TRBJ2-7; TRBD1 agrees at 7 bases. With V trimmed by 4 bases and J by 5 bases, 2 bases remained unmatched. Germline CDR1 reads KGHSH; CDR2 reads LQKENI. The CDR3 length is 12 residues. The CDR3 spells CASSQQGHEQYF. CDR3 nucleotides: TGTGCCAGCTCACAACAGGGGCACGAGCAGTACTTC.

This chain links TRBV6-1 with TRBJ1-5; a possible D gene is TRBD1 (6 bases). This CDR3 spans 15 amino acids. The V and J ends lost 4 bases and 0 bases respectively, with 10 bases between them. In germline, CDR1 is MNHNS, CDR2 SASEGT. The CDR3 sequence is CASSGPGHSNQPQHF. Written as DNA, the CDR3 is TGTGCCAGCAGTGGGCCGGGACATAGCAATCAGCCCCAGCATTTT.

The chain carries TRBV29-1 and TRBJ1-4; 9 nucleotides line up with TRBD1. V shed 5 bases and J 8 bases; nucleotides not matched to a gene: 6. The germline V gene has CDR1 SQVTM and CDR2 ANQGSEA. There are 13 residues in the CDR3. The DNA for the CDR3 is TGCAGCGTTTTTGGGACAGGGTCCGAAAAACTGTTTTTT. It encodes CSVFGTGSEKLFF.

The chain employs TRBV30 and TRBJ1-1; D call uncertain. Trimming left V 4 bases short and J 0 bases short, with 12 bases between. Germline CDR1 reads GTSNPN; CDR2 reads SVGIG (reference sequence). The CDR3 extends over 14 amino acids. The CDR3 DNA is TGTGCCTGGACCCCCCTGGCGGTGAACACTGAAGCTTTCTTT. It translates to CAWTPLAVNTEAFF.

The CDR3 spells CASSSSTASYEQYF. For the CDR3, the DNA is TGCGCCAGCAGCTCGTCGACAGCCTCCTACGAGCAGTACTTC. The chain combines TRBV5-1 with TRBJ2-7, with D maybe TRBD1 (5 bases). There are 14 residues in the CDR3. Germline loops: CDR1 SGHRS, CDR2 YFSETQ. The V end lost 3 bases, the J end lost 0 bases, and 10 bases lay between the germline ends. The variable domain in full, completed from reference TRBV5-1 and TRBJ2-7, reads KAGVTQTPRYLIKTRGQQVTLSCSPISGHRSVSWYQQTPGQGLQFLFEYFSETQRNKGNFPGRFSGRQFSNSRSEMNVSTLELGDSALYLCASSSSTASYEQYFGPGTRLTVT.

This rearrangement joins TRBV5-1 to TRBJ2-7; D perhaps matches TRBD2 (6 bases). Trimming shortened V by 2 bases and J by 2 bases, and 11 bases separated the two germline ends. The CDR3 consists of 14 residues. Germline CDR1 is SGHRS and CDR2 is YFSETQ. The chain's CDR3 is CASSLEGLTYEQYF. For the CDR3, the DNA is TGCGCCAGCAGCTTAGAAGGACTAACCTACGAGCAGTACTTC.

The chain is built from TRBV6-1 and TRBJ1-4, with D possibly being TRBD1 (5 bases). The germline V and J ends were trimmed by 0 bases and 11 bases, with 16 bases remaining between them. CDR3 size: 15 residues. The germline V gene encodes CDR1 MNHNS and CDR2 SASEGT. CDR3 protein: CASSEASGLKGKLFF. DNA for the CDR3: TGTGCCAGCAGTGAAGCTTCGGGCCTTAAGGGGAAACTGTTTTTT.

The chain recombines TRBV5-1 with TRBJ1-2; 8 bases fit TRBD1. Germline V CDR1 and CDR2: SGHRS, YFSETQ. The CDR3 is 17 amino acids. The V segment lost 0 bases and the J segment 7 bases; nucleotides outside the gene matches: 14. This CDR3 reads CASSLASGQALDGGYTF. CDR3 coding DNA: TGCGCCAGCAGCTTGGCCTCGGGACAGGCCCTGGATGGTGGCTACACCTTC.

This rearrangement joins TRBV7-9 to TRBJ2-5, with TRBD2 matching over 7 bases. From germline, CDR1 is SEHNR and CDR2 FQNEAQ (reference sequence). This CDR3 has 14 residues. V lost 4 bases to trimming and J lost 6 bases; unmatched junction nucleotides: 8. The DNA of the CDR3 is TGTGCCAGCAGCTCAACGACTAGCCTCCAGACCCAGTACTTC. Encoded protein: CASSSTTSLQTQYF. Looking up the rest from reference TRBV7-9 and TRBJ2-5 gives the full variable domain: DTGVSQNPRHKITKRGQNVTFRCDPISEHNRLYWYRQTLGQGPEFLTYFQNEAQLEKSRLLSDRFSAERPKGSFSTLEIQRTEQGDSAMYLCASSSTTSLQTQYFGPGTRLLVL.

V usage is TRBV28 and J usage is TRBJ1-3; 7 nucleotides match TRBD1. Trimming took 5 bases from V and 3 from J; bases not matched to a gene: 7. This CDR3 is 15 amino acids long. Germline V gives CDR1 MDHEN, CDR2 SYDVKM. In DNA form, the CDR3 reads TGTGCCAGCAGTACGAGCACAGGGGTTGGAAACACCATATATTTT. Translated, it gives CASSTSTGVGNTIYF.

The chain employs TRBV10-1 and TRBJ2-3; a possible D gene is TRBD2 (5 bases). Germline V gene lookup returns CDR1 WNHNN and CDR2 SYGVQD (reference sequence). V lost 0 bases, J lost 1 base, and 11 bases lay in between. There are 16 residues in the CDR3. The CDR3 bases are TGCGCCAGCAGTGAGTCGTTCGGACTTGGCACAGATACGCAGTATTTT. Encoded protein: CASSESFGLGTDTQYF.

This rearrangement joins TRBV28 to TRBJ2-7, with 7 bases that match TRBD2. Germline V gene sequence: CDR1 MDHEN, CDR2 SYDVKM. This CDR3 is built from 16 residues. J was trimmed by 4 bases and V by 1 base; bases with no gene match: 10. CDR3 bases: TGTGCCAGCAGTTTATCGGAGCGGGGAGGTACTTACGAGCAGTACTTC. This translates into CASSLSERGGTYEQYF.

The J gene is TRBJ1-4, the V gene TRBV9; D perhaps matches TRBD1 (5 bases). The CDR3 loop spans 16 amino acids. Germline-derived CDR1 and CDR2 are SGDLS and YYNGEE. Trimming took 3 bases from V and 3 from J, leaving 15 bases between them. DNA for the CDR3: TGTGCCAGCAGCGCCGCCTTGACAGACCCTAATGAAAAACTGTTTTTT. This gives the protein CASSAALTDPNEKLFF.

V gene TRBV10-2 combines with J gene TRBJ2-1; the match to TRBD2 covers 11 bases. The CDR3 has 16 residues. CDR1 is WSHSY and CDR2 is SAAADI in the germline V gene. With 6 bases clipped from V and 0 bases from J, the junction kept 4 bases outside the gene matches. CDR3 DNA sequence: TGCGCCAGCAGATCGACTAGCGGGGTCTCCTACAATGAGCAGTTCTTC. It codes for CASRSTSGVSYNEQFF.

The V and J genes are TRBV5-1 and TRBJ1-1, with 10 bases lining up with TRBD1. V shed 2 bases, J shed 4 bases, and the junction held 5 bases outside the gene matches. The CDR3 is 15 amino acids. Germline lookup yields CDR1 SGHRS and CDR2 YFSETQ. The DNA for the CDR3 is TGCGCCAGCAGCTTAAGACAGGGGGCGAGCACTGAAGCTTTCTTT. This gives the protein CASSLRQGASTEAFF.

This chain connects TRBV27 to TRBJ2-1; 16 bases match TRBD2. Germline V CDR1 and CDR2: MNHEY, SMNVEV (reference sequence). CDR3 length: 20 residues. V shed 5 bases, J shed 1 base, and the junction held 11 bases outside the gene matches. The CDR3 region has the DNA TGTGCCAGCAGTCCGTTAACCGGGACTAGCGGGGGGGCGTCCTACAATGAGCAGTTCTTC. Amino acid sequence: CASSPLTGTSGGASYNEQFF.

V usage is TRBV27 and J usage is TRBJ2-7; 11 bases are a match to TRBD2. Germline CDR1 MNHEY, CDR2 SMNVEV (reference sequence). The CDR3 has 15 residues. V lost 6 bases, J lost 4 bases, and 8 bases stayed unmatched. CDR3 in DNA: TGTGCCAGCAGCCCACTAGCGGGGGAAGGGTACGAGCAGTACTTC. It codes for CASSPLAGEGYEQYF.

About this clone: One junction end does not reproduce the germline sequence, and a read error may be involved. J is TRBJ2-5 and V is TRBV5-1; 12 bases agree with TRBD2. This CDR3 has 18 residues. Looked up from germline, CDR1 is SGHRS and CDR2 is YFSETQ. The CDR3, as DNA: TGCGCCAGCAGCTTGCCCTCGGGACTAGCGGGTCGCCAAGAGACCCGGTACTTC. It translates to CASSLPSGLAGRQETRYF.

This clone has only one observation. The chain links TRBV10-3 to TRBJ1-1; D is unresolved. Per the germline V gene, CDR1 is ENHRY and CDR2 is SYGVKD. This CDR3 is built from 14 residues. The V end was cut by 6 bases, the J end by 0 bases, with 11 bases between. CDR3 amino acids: CAISRQAMNTEAFF. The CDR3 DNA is TGTGCCATCAGCCGACAAGCCATGAACACTGAAGCTTTCTTT.

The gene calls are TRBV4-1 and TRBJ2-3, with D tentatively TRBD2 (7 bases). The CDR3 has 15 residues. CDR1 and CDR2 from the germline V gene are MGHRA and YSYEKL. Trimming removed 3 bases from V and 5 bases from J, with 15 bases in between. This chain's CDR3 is CASSQGERGGDTQYF. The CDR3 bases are TGCGCCAGCAGCCAGGGAGAGAGGGGGGGAGATACGCAGTATTTT.

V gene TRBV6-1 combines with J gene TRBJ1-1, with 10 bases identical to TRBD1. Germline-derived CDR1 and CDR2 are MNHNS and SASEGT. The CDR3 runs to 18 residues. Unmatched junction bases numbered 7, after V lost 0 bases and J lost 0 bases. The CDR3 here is CASSEAMWGQGMNTEAFF. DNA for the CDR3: TGTGCCAGCAGTGAAGCGATGTGGGGACAGGGGATGAACACTGAAGCTTTCTTT.

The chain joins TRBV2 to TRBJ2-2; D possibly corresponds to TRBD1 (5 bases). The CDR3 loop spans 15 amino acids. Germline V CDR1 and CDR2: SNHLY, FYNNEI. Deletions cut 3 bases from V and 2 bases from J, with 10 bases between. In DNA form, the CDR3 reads TGTGCCAGCAGTGATAGACAGACAAACACCGGGGAGCTGTTTTTT. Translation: CASSDRQTNTGELFF.